These 9 T cell receptor beta chains share one sample of origin, sequenced in a study of vaccination and CD4 T cells after COVID-19. For these TCRs, the target antigens are not known. As for treatment: approximately nine-day PBMC culture with coronavirus spike peptide pools or control peptides (ViraFEST assay). Sequence data for DNA of cultured CD4+ T cells were generated by the Oncomine TCR Beta short-read assay. One entry per CDR3 protein results from TCRdb running MiXCR on the PCR reads. In the table there are about 21,000 distinct CDR3 sequences, approximately 50% of which are singletons. Material for sequencing was cultured CD4+ T cells from blood. Every receptor here comes from a human donor with COVID-19.

The chain has TRBV6-1 and TRBJ2-3; 10 bases agree with TRBD2. Germline values: CDR1 MNHNS, CDR2 SASEGT. The CDR3 sequence is 16 residues long. V shed 7 bases and J 5 bases; nucleotides not matched to a gene: 12. CDR3 nucleotide sequence: TGTGCCAGCAATAGAGCGGGGGGGGTCGCCTTAGATACGCAGTATTTT. Amino acid sequence: CASNRAGGVALDTQYF.

This clonotype was seen a few times. The chain combines TRBV19 with TRBJ1-5; perhaps TRBD1 as D (5 bases). V dropped 4 bases and J dropped 7 bases, with 11 bases sitting between them. This CDR3 is built from 13 residues. The germline V gene has CDR1 LNHDA and CDR2 SQIVND (reference sequence). CDR3 sequence: CASSRGRDQPQHF. The CDR3, as DNA: TGTGCCAGTAGTAGAGGACGGGACCAGCCCCAGCATTTT.

This clonotype was found once. The genes are TRBV20-1 and TRBJ2-3; TRBD2 might be the D (6 bases). This CDR3 contains 14 residues. The ends were cut back, 3 bases at V and 1 base at J, with 11 bases in the middle. Germline lookup yields CDR1 DFQATT and CDR2 SNEGSKA (reference sequence). The CDR3 DNA follows: TGCAGTGCTAGTCTGGGCGGGGGCACAGATACGCAGTATTTT. This translates into CSASLGGGTDTQYF.

The CDR3 DNA is TGCAGTGCTCGCCGGGGGCAGACTAGCACAGATACGCAGTATTTT. It is translated as CSARRGQTSTDTQYF. V gene TRBV20-1 combines with J gene TRBJ2-3; TRBD1 or TRBD2 may be the D gene (6 bases each). The CDR3 length is 15 residues. Per germline, CDR1 DFQATT and CDR2 SNEGSKA (reference sequence). V dropped 5 bases and J dropped 0 bases, with 15 bases sitting between them.

The chain joins TRBV7-6 to TRBJ1-3, with TRBD1 matching 9 bases. The CDR3 sequence is 18 residues long. J lost 0 bases, V lost 2 bases, and 8 bases had no gene match. Germline CDR1 is SGHVS and CDR2 is FNYEAQ. This CDR3 is CASSLMGQGVLSGNTIYF. The CDR3 coding sequence is TGTGCCAGCAGCTTAATGGGACAGGGTGTGCTCTCTGGAAACACCATATATTTT.

The J gene is TRBJ1-2, the V gene TRBV6-1; TRBD1 might be the D (6 bases). The CDR3 is 14 residues long. Looked up from germline, CDR1 is MNHNS and CDR2 is SASEGT. Deletions cut 6 bases from V and 1 base from J, with 12 bases between. The CDR3 sequence is CASRDSLINYGYTF. Written as DNA, the CDR3 is TGTGCCAGCAGGGACAGCTTAATTAACTATGGCTACACCTTC.

The chain joins TRBV20-1 to TRBJ1-1; 9 bases are a match to TRBD1. From germline, CDR1 is DFQATT and CDR2 SNEGSKA (reference sequence). The CDR3 extends over 14 amino acids. V shed 1 base and J 3 bases; nucleotides not matched to a gene: 3. The CDR3 DNA is TGCAGTGCTAGAGTAACAGGGGGCTACACTGAAGCTTTCTTT. This gives the protein CSARVTGGYTEAFF.

The rearrangement links TRBV25-1 to TRBJ2-2; perhaps TRBD2 as D (5 bases). Trimming cost V 8 bases and J 5 bases, with 15 bases left between them. The CDR3 totals 14 residues. The germline V gene encodes CDR1 MGHDK and CDR2 SYGVNS. The CDR3 bases are TGTGCCAGCTGGGCCAACCCGGGGACCGGGGAGCTGTTTTTT. Protein product: CASWANPGTGELFF. The full variable domain, its missing parts supplied by reference TRBV25-1 and TRBJ2-2, is EADIYQTPRYLVIGTGKKITLECSQTMGHDKMYWYQQDPGMELHLIHYSYGVNSTEKGDLSSESTVSRIRTEHFPLTLESARPSHTSQYLCASWANPGTGELFFGEGSRLTVL.

With regard to this clonotype: Given the absence of the conserved phenylalanine or tryptophan at the CDR3 end, a read error is likely. V usage is TRBV10-3 and J usage is TRBJ1-2, with D perhaps matching TRBD1 (5 bases). Looked up from germline, CDR1 is ENHRY and CDR2 is SYGVKD. Trimming stripped 0 bases from V and 4 bases from J, with 9 bases between. The CDR3 is 14 residues long. The CDR3 region is CAISESGLPYGYTS. The CDR3 DNA reads TGTGCCATCAGTGAGTCGGGGCTACCCTATGGCTACACCTCC.